The 21 T cell receptor beta chains given below trace back to one sample, sequenced in a study of lung T cells in sarcoidosis with Löfgren's syndrome. MiXCR, run by TCRdb on the reads, gives a single entry per CDR3 protein. The table lists some 19,000 distinct CDR3 sequences, roughly a fifth of them singletons, with more than 0.7% in the top ten. Input material: CD4+ T cells from bronchoalveolar lavage. These receptors originate from a human donor with sarcoidosis (Löfgren's syndrome or another form), or a control subject (not recorded which).

In the case of this clonotype: This may be a read error, as it is one base from a much larger clone. The V call is TRBV7-2, the J call TRBJ2-1; a weak D match, TRBD2 (5 bases). Germline V lookup: CDR1 SGHTA, CDR2 FQGNSA. The CDR3 extends over 15 amino acids. The chain's CDR3 is CARSLSGFSYNEQFF. The CDR3 DNA reads as TGTGCCCGCAGCTTAAGCGGTTTCTCCTACAATGAGCAGTTCTTC.

A remark on this clonotype: Since the CDR3 does not end with the conserved phenylalanine or tryptophan, this likely comes from a read error. Here the CDR3 reads CASSPGTADEQYL. The CDR3 coding sequence is TGTGCCAGCAGTCCCGGGACAGCGGACGAGCAGTACCTC. This chain joins TRBV12-3 or TRBV12-4 and TRBJ2-7; 7 nucleotides agree with TRBD1. The ends lost 5 bases at V and 5 bases at J; junction bases unmatched: 6. This CDR3 is 13 amino acids long.

By share, this clonotype counts as medium-sized. The rearrangement links TRBV6-1 to TRBJ2-2; perhaps TRBD1 as D (6 bases). The CDR3 runs 14 residues. CDR1 MNHNS and CDR2 SASEGT come from the germline V gene. Trimming took off 10 bases at V and 0 bases at J, with 12 bases between the two ends. Written as DNA, the CDR3 is TGTGCCACACGCGACAGGTCGAACACCGGGGAGCTGTTTTTT. Residues: CATRDRSNTGELFF.

In its sample, this clonotype was seen a few times. The chain uses TRBV30 and TRBJ2-3; the D is unclear. The V end lost 0 bases, the J end lost 1 base, and 5 bases lay between the germline ends. There are 13 residues in the CDR3. Looked up from germline, CDR1 is GTSNPN and CDR2 is SVGIG (reference sequence). CDR3 residues: CAWSVLGTDTQYF. The DNA of the CDR3 is TGTGCCTGGAGTGTACTGGGCACAGATACGCAGTATTTT.

This clonotype was recorded at least ten times. The chain combines TRBV28 with TRBJ1-5, with D uncertain. CDR1 and CDR2 (germline): MDHEN, SYDVKM. This CDR3 is built from 14 residues. Trimming pared 6 bases from V and 0 bases from J, leaving 9 bases between. As DNA, the CDR3 is TGTGCCAGCAGAGGGAGTTATAGCAATCAGCCCCAGCATTTT. Translation: CASRGSYSNQPQHF.

This clonotype appeared many times. The chain joins TRBV7-2 to TRBJ2-7; 8 nucleotides agree with TRBD2. CDR1 is SGHTA, CDR2 FQGNSA, per germline. This CDR3 spans 16 amino acids. Trimming took 2 bases from V and 3 from J; bases not matched to a gene: 9. The CDR3 loop is CASSLRLGRAGYEQYF. CDR3 coding DNA: TGTGCCAGCAGCTTAAGACTCGGGAGGGCCGGCTACGAGCAGTACTTC.

Comments on this clonotype: With a much larger clone just one base away, this may be a read error. The genes are TRBV29-1 and TRBJ2-3; no clear D. The germline V gene encodes CDR1 SQVTM and CDR2 ANQGSEA. The CDR3 is made up of 15 amino acids. The DNA of the CDR3 is TGCAGCGTGGCAGCCCCAAGGACGAACACAAATACGCAGTATTTT. This translates into CSVAAPRTNTNTQYF.

This clonotype was counted ten times or more. The gene calls are TRBV4-2 and TRBJ2-3; TRBD2 might be the D (6 bases). The ends were cut back, 3 bases at V and 2 bases at J, with 18 bases in the middle. Germline-derived CDR1 and CDR2 are LGHNA and YNFKEQ. CDR3 length: 17 residues. Here the CDR3 reads CASSQLAGRHDTDTQYF. The CDR3, as DNA: TGTGCCAGCAGCCAGCTGGCCGGGAGACACGACACAGATACGCAGTATTTT.

This clonotype occurred a few times. J is TRBJ2-5 and V is TRBV5-5; D is ambiguous. With 2 bases removed from V and 1 base from J, the gap between germline ends came to 3 bases. CDR1 and CDR2 (germline): SGHKS, YYEKEE (reference sequence). The CDR3 has 12 residues. The CDR3 here is CASSFTQETQYF. In DNA form, the CDR3 reads TGTGCCAGCAGCTTTACCCAAGAGACCCAGTACTTC.

This clonotype was seen repeatedly, ten times or more. The rearrangement uses TRBV28 and TRBJ1-5; unclear D gene. CDR1 and CDR2 (germline): MDHEN, SYDVKM. The CDR3 is made up of 15 amino acids. Trimming cost V 2 bases and J 0 bases, with 8 bases left between them. The CDR3 protein is CASSLGGNSNQPQHF. The CDR3, as DNA: TGTGCCAGCAGTTTAGGCGGAAATAGCAATCAGCCCCAGCATTTT.

With regard to this clonotype: This may arise from a read error, as a much more abundant clone is one base away. This chain uses TRBV28 with TRBJ1-2; maybe TRBD1 (5 bases). V lost 2 bases, J lost 3 bases, and 10 bases lay in between. The CDR3 has 14 amino acids. Per the germline V gene, CDR1 is MDHEN and CDR2 is SYDVKM. The DNA of the CDR3 is TGTGCCAGCAGTTTAGGGGGGGGGGACTATGGCTACACCTTC. It is translated as CASSLGGGDYGYTF.

This clonotype has ten or more counts. DNA of the CDR3: TGTGCCAGCAGTTTGAACAGGAACACTGAAGCTTTCTTT. This gives the protein CASSLNRNTEAFF. The rearrangement uses TRBV27 and TRBJ1-1; no clear D gene. There are 13 residues in the CDR3. V lost 3 bases, J lost 1 base, and 6 bases lay in between. CDR1 is MNHEY, CDR2 SMNVEV, per germline (reference sequence).

This clonotype ranks as medium-sized (0.01 to 0.1%). The chain is built from TRBV28 and TRBJ2-7; D not certain. Trimming left V 5 bases short and J 4 bases short, with 18 bases between. CDR1 is MDHEN, CDR2 SYDVKM, per germline. The length of the CDR3 is 15 residues. The CDR3 nucleotides are TGTGCCAGCAGTCTCCCCCGGAGTCGGGCTTACGAGCAGTACTTC. It codes for CASSLPRSRAYEQYF.

This clonotype was counted only a few times. V is TRBV29-1 and J is TRBJ1-1; 8 nucleotides line up with TRBD1. With V trimmed by 5 bases and J by 4 bases, 3 bases remained unmatched. Looked up from germline, CDR1 is SQVTM and CDR2 is ANQGSEA. This CDR3 is 12 amino acids long. In DNA form, the CDR3 reads TGCAGCGTTACCACAGGGGGCACTGAAGCTTTCTTT. Translation gives CSVTTGGTEAFF.

In its sample, this clonotype was seen many times. The chain recombines TRBV28 with TRBJ2-7; TRBD2 is a possible D gene (6 bases). This CDR3 is 15 amino acids long. Trimming removed 5 bases from V and 3 bases from J, with 17 bases in between. Per the germline V gene, CDR1 is MDHEN and CDR2 is SYDVKM. CDR3 sequence (DNA): TGTGCCAGCAGTCCTTGGAGGGGCCCTATCTACGAGCAGTACTTC. This encodes CASSPWRGPIYEQYF.

This chain links TRBV19 with TRBJ2-3, with D perhaps TRBD2 (6 bases). Germline assignment: CDR1 LNHDA and CDR2 SQIVND (reference sequence). V lost 6 bases and J lost 3, with 25 bases in between. The CDR3 has 18 residues. The chain's CDR3 is CASRDFASGGLWTDTQYF. The CDR3 bases are TGTGCCAGTAGGGACTTCGCCAGTGGGGGGTTATGGACAGATACGCAGTATTTT.

This clonotype ranks as medium-sized. The chain joins TRBV20-1 to TRBJ1-2; tentative D call: TRBD1 (5 bases). Germline-derived CDR1 and CDR2 are DFQATT and SNEGSKA (reference sequence). This CDR3 has 14 amino acids. With 5 bases removed from V and 0 bases from J, the gap between germline ends came to 13 bases. CDR3 residues: CSAPPSGANYGYTF. As DNA, the CDR3 is TGCAGTGCTCCCCCCTCGGGGGCTAACTATGGCTACACCTTC.

As regards this clonotype: Being one base from a much bigger clone, this may be a read error. V is TRBV2 and J is TRBJ1-1; D is unresolved. The CDR3 sequence is 14 residues long. Germline V gene sequence: CDR1 SNHLY, CDR2 FYNNEI. CDR3: CASTAREGGTEALF. CDR3 DNA: TGTGCCAGCACTGCGAGGGAGGGAGGCACTGAAGCTCTCTTT.

Points on this clonotype: This is likely a read error, given that the CDR3 carries no conserved phenylalanine or tryptophan at its end. The limits of the CDR3 on the DNA are not certain, so only TCRdb's listed CDR3 is given. J is TRBJ2-1 and V is TRBV7-2; whether TRBD2, the table's D call, matches the DNA was not checked. The CDR3 numbers 14 amino acids, ends counted. Germline lookup yields CDR1 SGHTA and CDR2 FQGNSA. CDR3 protein: CASSLVAGAREQSL.

This clonotype was picked up many times. The V call is TRBV18, the J call TRBJ1-4; D is unresolved. Germline V gene data show CDR1 as KGHSH and CDR2 as LQKENI. Trimming removed 6 bases at V and 8 bases at J, with 7 bases between. This CDR3 comprises 11 residues. As DNA, the CDR3 is TGTGCCAGCTCCCACGGGGAAAAACTGTTTTTT. It translates to CASSHGEKLFF.

The rearrangement links TRBV19 to TRBJ1-1; 10 bases map to TRBD1. CDR1 and CDR2 from the germline V gene are LNHDA and SQIVND (reference sequence). The ends lost 4 bases at V and 5 bases at J; junction bases unmatched: 4. This CDR3 has 14 residues. The CDR3 DNA follows: TGTGCCAGTAGTAGAGGACAGGGGGAAACTGAAGCTTTCTTT. It is translated as CASSRGQGETEAFF.